Described below is a single TCR beta chain sequence and its context. Sequencing was performed with immunoSEQ multiplex PCR; in TCRdb, only in-frame clones are kept and a portion is missing. The table lists 180,000 or so clones, more than 65% of them singletons. The sample originates from a study of blood T cell repertoires in COVID-19. Study context: From T cells, B-cell-depleted T cells, or PBMCs came the material, which was cDNA or gDNA.

The CDR3 length is 15 residues. Germline CDR1 reads SGHVS; CDR2 reads FQNEAQ. With 0 bases removed from V and 4 bases from J, the gap between germline ends came to 13 bases. This TCR came from a man aged 45-60 years who had recovered from COVID-19. Sequencing was carried out using PBMCs or T cells enriched from blood (not recorded which). V is TRBV7-8 and J is TRBJ2-7, with a possible D match to TRBD1 (6 bases). DNA of the CDR3: TGTGCCAGCAGCTTAGCCAGGGGTTCGAATTACGAGCAGTACTTC. It specifies CASSLARGSNYEQYF. The full variable domain, completed using reference TRBV7-8 and TRBJ2-7, is GAGVSQSPRYKVAKRGQDVALRCDPISGHVSLFWYQQALGQGPEFLTYFQNEAQLDKSGLPSDRFFAERPEGSVSTLKIQRTQQEDSAVYLCASSLARGSNYEQYFGPGTRLTVT.